The 13 T cell receptor beta chains in this list originate from one sample, sequenced in a study of T cell changes during pregnancy in multiple sclerosis (dated by TCRdb to between 2019 and 2020). Receptor amplification or capture employed the immunoSEQ multiplex PCR assay. Held by TCRdb, this immuneACCESS table contains in-frame sequences only and omits some clones. Under half of the omission traces to an unresolved V gene where checked; the cause of the rest is unknown. This sample is represented by about 68,000 clones; about nine tenths of them were singletons. Together, the top ten hold around 1.5% of the sample. Sequencing was performed on peripheral blood, taken in the third trimester of pregnancy. Receptor source: a female donor with multiple sclerosis, enrolled in a pregnancy study.

The chain employs TRBV6-4 and TRBJ2-1; maybe TRBD1 (6 bases). Looked up from germline, CDR1 is MRHNA and CDR2 is SNTAGT. V dropped 1 base and J dropped 5 bases, with 6 bases sitting between them. This CDR3 is 13 amino acids long. The CDR3 coding sequence is TGTGCCAGCAGTGACTACAGGGACAATGAGCAGTTCTTC. Translation gives CASSDYRDNEQFF.

This clone was seen only once. V is TRBV4-2 and J is TRBJ2-5, with a possible D match to TRBD1 (5 bases). Trimming removed 1 base from V and 3 bases from J, with 6 bases in between. The CDR3 has 13 amino acids. Germline V lookup: CDR1 LGHNA, CDR2 YNFKEQ. Written as DNA, the CDR3 is TGTGCCAGCAGCCAAGGACAGAAAGAGACCCAGTACTTC. It specifies CASSQGQKETQYF.

This chain joins TRBV27 and TRBJ1-2; the D is unclear. Trimming cost V 6 bases and J 1 base, with 9 bases left between them. The germline V gene has CDR1 MNHEY and CDR2 SMNVEV (reference sequence). The CDR3 totals 13 residues. This CDR3 reads CASSPKVNYGYTF. The CDR3 region has the DNA TGTGCCAGCAGCCCTAAAGTTAACTATGGCTACACCTTC.

For the CDR3, the DNA is TGCGCCAGCAGCGACACAGACACACTTTCCTACAATGAGCAGTTCTTC. This codes for CASSDTDTLSYNEQFF. The V call is TRBV5-1, the J call TRBJ2-1; D unclear. Germline CDR1 SGHRS, CDR2 YFSETQ. This CDR3 contains 16 residues. V lost 4 bases and J 1 base, leaving 15 bases between the germline ends.

The chain links TRBV5-1 to TRBJ1-1; possible D gene TRBD1, 5 bases. The CDR3 has 14 residues. Trimming stripped 1 base from V and 4 bases from J, with 11 bases between. Germline V gene data show CDR1 as SGHRS and CDR2 as YFSETQ. The CDR3 loop reads CASSLYRGGTEAFF. The CDR3 coding sequence is TGCGCCAGCAGCTTGTATAGGGGTGGCACTGAAGCTTTCTTT.

J is TRBJ2-1 and V is TRBV7-9; 8 bases are shared with TRBD1. The CDR3 has 16 amino acids. CDR1 SEHNR and CDR2 FQNEAQ come from the germline V gene (reference sequence). V gave up 5 bases and J gave up 5 bases; unmatched junction bases: 11. CDR3 sequence reads: CASSPHRQGLDNEQFF. The DNA for the CDR3 is TGTGCCAGCAGCCCTCACCGACAGGGGTTGGACAATGAGCAGTTCTTC.

CDR3 loop: CASRETGTALSGNTIYF. The CDR3 region has the DNA TGTGCCAGCAGGGAAACCGGGACAGCGCTCTCTGGAAACACCATATATTTT. V is TRBV5-5 and J is TRBJ1-3; TRBD1 matches 7 bases. The CDR3 spans 17 residues. The germline V gene encodes CDR1 SGHKS and CDR2 YYEKEE (reference sequence). J gave up 0 bases and V 5 bases, and 11 bases lay outside the gene matches.

The CDR3 loop is CASIGPGKLTGELFF. The CDR3 region has the DNA TGTGCCAGTATAGGGCCGGGGAAGCTCACCGGGGAGCTGTTTTTT. This chain links TRBV19 with TRBJ2-2, with D possibly TRBD2 on 5 matching bases. V dropped 7 bases and J dropped 4 bases, with 16 bases sitting between them. Germline V gene data show CDR1 as LNHDA and CDR2 as SQIVND (reference sequence). The CDR3 runs to 15 residues.

V usage is TRBV29-1 and J usage is TRBJ1-1; no clear D gene. The CDR3 length is 12 residues. Trimming cost V 3 bases and J 1 base, with 6 bases left between them. Germline V gene lookup returns CDR1 SQVTM and CDR2 ANQGSEA. The CDR3 reads CSVDSSNTEAFF. CDR3 in DNA: TGCAGCGTTGATTCCTCGAACACTGAAGCTTTCTTT.

The chain employs TRBV29-1 and TRBJ2-1, with TRBD2 matching 7 bases. This CDR3 is built from 12 residues. CDR1 and CDR2 from the germline V gene are SQVTM and ANQGSEA. J was trimmed by 4 bases and V by 7 bases; bases with no gene match: 4. CDR3 amino acids: CSGLAAYNEQFF. CDR3 nucleotides: TGCAGCGGCCTAGCGGCATACAATGAGCAGTTCTTC.

The rearrangement joins TRBV30 to TRBJ2-4, with D possibly TRBD1 on 6 matching bases. The germline V gene has CDR1 GTSNPN and CDR2 SVGIG (reference sequence). The CDR3 runs 16 residues. Trimming shortened V by 0 bases and J by 0 bases, and 12 bases separated the two germline ends. CDR3 sequence (DNA): TGTGCCTGGAGTGTAGGTCAGGGGTTAGCCAAAAACATTCAGTACTTC. Translating it yields CAWSVGQGLAKNIQYF.

The chain combines TRBV10-2 with TRBJ1-5; 7 bases match TRBD1. The ends lost 2 bases at V and 3 bases at J; junction bases unmatched: 1. Germline V gene lookup returns CDR1 WSHSY and CDR2 SAAADI. The CDR3 is 14 residues long. DNA for the CDR3: TGCGCCAGCAGTGAGGACAGGGTCAATCAGCCCCAGCATTTT. Amino acids: CASSEDRVNQPQHF.

This chain connects TRBV18 to TRBJ1-1; possible D gene TRBD1, 5 bases. Between the trimmed V and J ends, which lost 3 bases and 7 bases, there was a span of 15 bases. CDR1 and CDR2 from the germline V gene are KGHSH and LQKENI. The CDR3 sequence is 14 residues long. This CDR3 is CASSPGRAPGEAFF. DNA for the CDR3: TGTGCCAGCTCACCGGGCAGGGCCCCGGGTGAAGCTTTCTTT.